Each of the 10 T cell receptor beta chains below was sequenced from the same sample in a study of shared clonotypes between healthy human individuals (dated by TCRdb to the early 2020s). To prepare the library, the immunoSEQ multiplex PCR assay was applied. The clones in this table, taken by TCRdb from immuneACCESS, are in-frame only. Not every clone is retained; where verified, under half of the shortfall comes from an unresolved V gene, and the cause of the rest is unknown. In this sample the table shows approximately 740,000 clones, approximately 79% of which occur a single time. Around 1.6% of the sample is in the top ten clones. Sequencing was performed on memory CD4+ T cells sorted from blood. The sample's cell subset or site label, decoded: CD45RA-negative fraction. The receptors derive from a woman aged 25 to 39 in good health.

This clone has more than one count but fewer than ten. The chain recombines TRBV18 with TRBJ2-1; D is ambiguous. From germline, CDR1 is KGHSH and CDR2 LQKENI. V was clipped by 3 bases and J by 5 bases, with 14 bases between them. The CDR3 runs to 15 residues. The DNA for the CDR3 is TGTGCCAGCTCACCGTATGAGAGAACTAACAATGAGCAGTTCTTC. Translation gives CASSPYERTNNEQFF.

CDR3 in DNA: TGTGCCAGCAGTGTCGCGGGGTTGGTTACGCAGTATTTT. Translating it yields CASSVAGLVTQYF. V and J are TRBV2 and TRBJ2-3; possibly TRBD2 for D (6 bases). Germline CDR1 SNHLY, CDR2 FYNNEI. The V gene lost 4 bases and the J gene lost 8 bases, with 13 bases spanning the gap. CDR3 size: 13 residues.

This clone was detected ten times or more. This rearrangement joins TRBV28 to TRBJ2-1, with 7 bases that match TRBD1. The CDR3 has 15 amino acids. Germline CDR1 and CDR2: MDHEN and SYDVKM. V was pared by 2 bases and J by 4 bases, with 5 bases of the junction left unmatched. The CDR3 sequence is CASSLPRGWYNEQFF. The CDR3 nucleotides are TGTGCCAGCAGTTTACCCAGGGGGTGGTACAATGAGCAGTTCTTC.

The rearrangement uses TRBV18 and TRBJ1-5, with D unresolved. The germline V gene encodes CDR1 KGHSH and CDR2 LQKENI. The CDR3 has 15 amino acids. V shed 5 bases and J shed 0 bases, with 11 bases lying between them. The CDR3 loop is CASSIDGNSNQPQHF. As DNA, the CDR3 is TGTGCCAGCTCAATCGACGGTAATAGCAATCAGCCCCAGCATTTT.

V usage is TRBV6-5 and J usage is TRBJ1-4; possibly TRBD1 for D (6 bases). V was trimmed by 6 bases and J by 8 bases, leaving 10 bases between them. CDR3 length: 12 amino acids. In germline, CDR1 is MNHEY, CDR2 SVGAGI. This CDR3 is CASSRRGEKLFF. The DNA of the CDR3 is TGTGCCAGCAGCAGAAGGGGGGAAAAACTGTTTTTT.

This clone was picked up a small number of times. The chain has TRBV19 and TRBJ1-2; 7 bases are a match to TRBD1. Germline CDR1 is LNHDA and CDR2 is SQIVND (reference sequence). The CDR3 sequence is 17 residues long. J was trimmed by 3 bases and V by 7 bases; bases with no gene match: 17. The CDR3: CASNRGWRQGEDYGYTF. In DNA, the CDR3 is TGTGCCAGTAACCGGGGGTGGAGACAGGGTGAAGACTATGGCTACACCTTC.

The sample holds many counts of this clone. A read error may produce the germline difference seen at one junction end. The V and J genes are TRBV7-3 and TRBJ2-1; D not resolved. The CDR3 totals 14 residues. Per the germline V gene, CDR1 is SGHTA and CDR2 is FQGTGA. CDR3 sequence (DNA): TGTGCCAGCAGCTTAGGGGTCTCCAACAATGAGCAGTTCTTC. Encoded protein: CASSLGVSNNEQFF.

The chain links TRBV25-1 to TRBJ1-5; TRBD1 is a possible D gene (5 bases). CDR1 is MGHDK and CDR2 is SYGVNS in the germline V gene. V dropped 5 bases and J dropped 0 bases, with 11 bases sitting between them. This CDR3 is built from 15 residues. CDR3 loop: CASSSGGVSNQPQHF. CDR3 coding DNA: TGTGCCAGCAGTTCGGGAGGGGTTAGCAATCAGCCCCAGCATTTT.

The J gene is TRBJ2-5, the V gene TRBV7-3; 7 bases fit TRBD1. CDR3 length: 14 residues. Germline loops: CDR1 SGHTA, CDR2 FQGTGA. V shed 5 bases, J shed 1 base, and the junction held 4 bases outside the gene matches. The CDR3 sequence is CASSPTGVQETQYF. DNA for the CDR3: TGTGCCAGCAGCCCTACAGGGGTCCAAGAGACCCAGTACTTC.

This chain links TRBV9 with TRBJ2-2, with 11 bases aligning to TRBD2. This CDR3 is built from 16 residues. Looked up from germline, CDR1 is SGDLS and CDR2 is YYNGEE. V shed 4 bases, J shed 4 bases, and the junction held 6 bases outside the gene matches. The CDR3 protein is CASSIRLAGSTGELFF. The CDR3 DNA follows: TGTGCCAGCAGCATCAGACTAGCGGGATCCACCGGGGAGCTGTTTTTT.